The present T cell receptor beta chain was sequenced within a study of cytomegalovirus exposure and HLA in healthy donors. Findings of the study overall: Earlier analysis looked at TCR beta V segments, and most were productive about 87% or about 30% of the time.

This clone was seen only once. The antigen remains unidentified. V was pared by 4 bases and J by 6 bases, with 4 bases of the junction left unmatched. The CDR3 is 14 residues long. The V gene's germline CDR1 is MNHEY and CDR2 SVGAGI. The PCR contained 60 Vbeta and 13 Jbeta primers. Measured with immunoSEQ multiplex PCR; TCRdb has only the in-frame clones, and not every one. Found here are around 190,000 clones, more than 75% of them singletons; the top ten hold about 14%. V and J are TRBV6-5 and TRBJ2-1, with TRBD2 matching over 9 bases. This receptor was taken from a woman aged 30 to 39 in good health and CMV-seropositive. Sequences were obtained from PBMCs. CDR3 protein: CASSFATSGNEQFF. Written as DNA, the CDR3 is TGTGCCAGCAGTTTCGCGACTAGCGGCAATGAGCAGTTCTTC.